Listed below are T cell receptor beta chains from one sample, sequenced in a study of cytomegalovirus exposure and HLA in healthy donors. Profiled with immunoSEQ multiplex PCR; TCRdb holds only in-frame clones, not every one. The data contain about 200,000 clones, 60% to 85% of them singletons. The specimen sequenced was PBMCs. The receptors stem from a woman between 40 and 55 years old in good health and CMV-seronegative. The CDR3 runs from the conserved cysteine through the conserved F or W. D genes are given only for firm matches. Only part of the rows carry a size: once, few, many, or a class if the clone is expanded.

CDR3 protein | CDR3 DNA | V gene | D gene | J gene | clone size
CASSQDVTTGGKQFF | TGCGCCAGCAGCCAAGATGTAACAACGGGAGGAAAGCAGTTCTTC | TRBV4-3 | TRBD2 | TRBJ2-1 | NA
CASSSQGNTEAFF | TGTGCCAGTAGCTCTCAGGGGAACACTGAAGCTTTCTTT | TRBV19 | NA | TRBJ1-1 | NA
CASSFSQGAGETQYF | TGTGCCAGCAGTTTCTCCCAGGGGGCGGGGGAGACCCAGTACTTC | TRBV27 | TRBD1 | TRBJ2-5 | few
CASSLEPNTGELFF | TGCGCCAGCAGCTTGGAGCCGAACACCGGGGAGCTGTTTTTT | TRBV5-1 | NA | TRBJ2-2 | few
CASSILSGRAYNEQFF | TGTGCCAGTAGTATTCTTAGCGGGAGGGCCTACAATGAGCAGTTCTTC | TRBV19 | TRBD2 | TRBJ2-1 | NA
CASSPRDTNTEAFF | TGTGCCAGTAGTCCGAGGGACACCAACACTGAAGCTTTCTTT | TRBV19 | NA | TRBJ1-1 | once
CASSVEQGAINEQFF | TGTGCCAGCAGCGTGGAGCAGGGGGCAATCAATGAGCAGTTCTTC | TRBV9 | TRBD1 | TRBJ2-1 | NA
CASSFGLAGGLRETQYF | TGTGCCAGCAGCTTTGGGCTAGCGGGAGGGCTCAGGGAGACCCAGTACTTC | TRBV5-6 | TRBD2 | TRBJ2-5 | few
CASSQEGTGGSTGYTF | TGCGCCAGCAGCCAAGAAGGGACAGGGGGATCAACCGGCTACACCTTC | TRBV4-3 | TRBD1 | TRBJ1-2 | NA
CASSYTEPQHF | TGTGCCAGCAGTTATACTGAGCCCCAGCATTTT | TRBV2 | NA | TRBJ1-5 | NA
CASFPLAGVKDTQYF | TGTGCCAGCTTTCCACTAGCGGGAGTGAAAGATACGCAGTATTTT | TRBV27 | TRBD2 | TRBJ2-3 | NA
CATEKQGYTEAFF | TGTGCCACCGAGAAACAGGGGTACACTGAAGCTTTCTTT | TRBV7-3 | TRBD1 | TRBJ1-1 | NA
CASSEAGAGNTIYF | TGTGCCAGCAGTGAAGCTGGGGCGGGAAACACCATATATTTT | TRBV2 | NA | TRBJ1-3 | NA
CASTSRGRNQPQHF | TGCGCCAGCACATCCAGGGGCAGGAATCAGCCCCAGCATTTT | TRBV10-1 | NA | TRBJ1-5 | NA
CASSLETSTGELFF | TGTGCCAGCAGCTTAGAGACTAGTACCGGGGAGCTGTTTTTT | TRBV11-3 | NA | TRBJ2-2 | NA
CASSFEGALESPLHF | TGTGCCAGCAGCTTTGAGGGGGCGCTTGAATCACCCCTCCACTTT | TRBV5-8 | TRBD1 | TRBJ1-6 | NA
CASSEGQENQPQHF | TGTGCCAGCAGTGAAGGACAGGAAAATCAGCCCCAGCATTTT | TRBV6-1 | NA | TRBJ1-5 | NA